This T cell receptor beta chain derives from a study of cytomegalovirus exposure and HLA in healthy donors (dated by TCRdb to about 2017). General notes on the study: According to an earlier analysis of around 600 of the donors, about 170 million T cells yielded 90 million to 140 million unique TCR beta sequences and approximately 280 Gb of sequence data. Roughly 5 DR-DQ haplotypes were handled as single units for association and clustering, since linkage in the cohort was strong. An earlier analysis of around 580 of the donors used high-throughput TCR beta sequencing to judge whether each TCR beta V gene segment behaved as functional or pseudogenic. Alongside the repertoire data, information on donor age, sex, ethnicity and CMV serostatus was compiled. An early release that covered roughly 600 HLA-typed donors contained around 300 gigabases of sequencing data and around 85 million unique TCR sequences. To study patterns of TCR occurrence, a later analysis re-analyzed previously published TCR beta repertoires from 550 to 800 donors and added high-resolution HLA genotyping. In addition to the first cohort of 666 subjects, a separate validation cohort of over 90 different subjects was used. Using immunosequencing, the study profiled T cell repertoires from 666 subjects and related those repertoires to cytomegalovirus serostatus. A later genetic analysis used genome-wide SNP genotypes for about 60% of the 666 donors, treating that subset as a discovery cohort. Every repertoire in the discovery cohort had been generated on one and the same sequencing platform. The study combined high-throughput TCR immunosequencing, statistical association of individual TCRs with disease status, and machine learning to predict cytomegalovirus infection status. Rather than drawing on any new phenotypic data, the later analysis identified candidate immune exposures from TCR beta sequences and the way those sequences occurred across donors. Of the roughly 410 genotyped donors, approximately 81% were placed in the genetic ancestry cluster associated with self-reported Caucasian donors. The number of typed donors differed by locus: about 620-630 for A, B, C, DRB1 and DQB1; approximately 520 for DQA1; fewer than 610 for DPA1; and some 450 for DPB1. The aim of the study was to test whether cataloging public T cell receptors could identify signatures of past pathogen exposure. Among over 350 genotyped donors of the cohort, an average of about 240,000 unique TCR beta nucleotide sequences were sequenced per donor, roughly 18% of them non-productive. Class I and class II HLA loci were covered by the typing at four-digit resolution.

As concerns this clone: Its antigen is unknown. No much larger clone exists at a distance of one base, and base qualities are not known.

The library was produced with the immunoSEQ multiplex PCR assay. For the multiplex PCR, a mixture combining 60 forward primers for TCR Vbeta segments and 13 reverse primers for TCR Jbeta segments was used. The CDR3 region of rearranged TCR beta genes was amplified from genomic DNA with a multiplex PCR assay. On the Illumina HiSeq System, the amplified TCR beta libraries were sequenced as 87-base-pair reads. On the authors' methods: Across the 500 to 750 repertoires, a later analysis counted some 80 million unique TCR beta chains, around 11 million of which were shared by at least two donors. Raw reads were error-corrected and collapsed into unique sequences by a nearest-neighbor algorithm in which closely related sequences were merged to remove PCR and sequencing errors. To assign V, D and J gene segments, CDR3 sequences were aligned to IMGT reference sequences. Each retained sequence needed at least a six-nucleotide match to both a V gene segment and a J gene segment. A rearrangement counted as productive if the CDR3 had no stop codons and remained in frame with V and J, and every other rearrangement counted as non-productive. CDR3 was defined according to IMGT convention as the region running from the second conserved V-encoded cysteine to the conserved J-encoded phenylalanine. In an earlier analysis of around 640 of the donors, sequences lacking an unambiguous match to a single V gene segment were excluded. An earlier analysis of roughly 590 of the donors called V segments functional above 56.7% productive rearrangements and segregating when the between-donor standard deviation exceeded 5%. A statistical classification framework was developed to diagnose cytomegalovirus status using the catalog of TCR beta chain sequences. V and J gene assignment, in a later analysis, came from comparing TCR nucleotide sequences with IMGT/GENE-DB human TR gene sequences. In a later analysis, CDR3 sequences and most-parsimonious VDJ recombination scenarios were assigned using the TCRdist pipeline. A later analysis defined each TCR beta chain by its CDR3 amino acid sequence plus V-gene family, and excluded reads lacking a unique V-gene family. To address suspected cross-contamination and a sequencing artifact, a later analysis removed roughly 640 highly shared, low-generation-probability nucleotide sequences. A later analysis calculated a clonal expansion index for each public chain from normalized within-repertoire ranks of inferred template counts. A later analysis computed generation probabilities with a VDJ recombination model fitted to out-of-frame rearrangements, and checked the results against IGoR. Hypergeometric tests were used in a later analysis to score TCR-TCR, TCR-HLA and TCR-CMV co-occurrence, with a repertoire-size bias correction applied to the TCR pairs. False discovery rates were estimated in a later analysis by permuting HLA or CMV assignments 20 times. In a later analysis, co-occurring TCRs were grouped using DBSCAN, and TCRdist sequence similarity was added for clustering within HLA-allele-positive subsets. Repertoires with fewer than 30,000 or more than 120,000 public chains, plus five repertoires with anomalous nucleotide sharing, were excluded from co-occurrence clustering. Sourced from immuneACCESS, this table was stored by TCRdb with only in-frame sequences that have V and J called. A share of the clones is absent; for the studies checked, an unresolved V gene accounts for under half, and the remainder has no known explanation. That table furnishes V, J and clone size, whereas the DNA furnished D and trimming. The table for this sample lists roughly 140,000 clones; 60% to 85% of them were counted only once. In total, the top ten clones hold 2.8% of the sample.

The cohort comprised more than 550 healthy bone marrow donors. At the time of sampling, every cohort member was nominally healthy, though immune exposures that went unrecorded were likely present. The donor tested CMV seronegative and was one of the 352 seronegative cohort members. A peripheral blood sample was provided by each donor, and peripheral blood mononuclear cells were used for TCR beta sequencing. Genomic DNA extraction from the blood cell samples was performed with the Qiagen DNeasy Blood Extraction Kit. Paper-wide results and their limitations: Correlated functional status among segregating V segments might be attributable to linkage disequilibrium, but an unknown experimental factor could not be ruled out. The classifier was reported to diagnose cytomegalovirus status with high specificity and sensitivity in both the original and validation cohorts. While some public TCRs were present in many individuals, most TCR sequences turned up only very rarely across donors. V-gene and J-gene trimming of TCR beta chains was associated with a missense DCLRE1C variant in a later genetic analysis, and the association was replicated in an independent cohort. According to a later genetic analysis, donors in an Asian-associated ancestry cluster had fewer N-insertions in productive TCRs than the roughly 700-donor mean. It was suggested by the authors that the approach could potentially be generalized to other disease states and immunological phenotypes. In a later analysis, several top co-occurrence clusters were reported to appear linked to parvovirus B19, influenza, CMV and Epstein-Barr virus. A later analysis found that HLA-associated TCR beta chains were more clonally expanded and had lower generation probabilities than equally common non-associated chains. The study gave a list of 150 to 200 TCR beta chains associated with cytomegalovirus. A later analysis found that most CMV-associated TCR beta chains appeared HLA-restricted, with HLA associations seemingly driven largely by CMV exposure. In an earlier analysis of roughly 500 of the donors, most TCR beta V segments appeared in productive rearrangements about 90% or about 30% of the time, broadly matching IMGT annotations. A further reported finding was that TCR beta sequences accurately predicted the HLA-A and HLA-B alleles for most subjects in the first cohort. Sequencing depth was assumed to be roughly uniform across donors in the presence/absence analyses, though that assumption may not hold. In this cohort, only TCR beta chains were sequenced, and detectable features were limited by the absence of alpha or paired-chain data. A later analysis associated 16,951 TCR beta sequences with specific HLA alleles at a false discovery rate of 0.05. HLA typing was unavailable for some donors at each locus, so association tests used only the typed subset. Because the 87-base-pair reads could not distinguish some IMGT-functional V segments, including TRBV6-2 and TRBV6-3, those segments were excluded. CMV serostatus was the only immune exposure information available for the cohort. When HLA alleles, especially DR and DQ, strongly co-occurred, TCR associations were difficult to assign to individual alleles. In a later analysis, TCR association rates were found to vary across HLA loci, with the most associated TCRs seen for DRB1 alleles and the fewest for HLA-C alleles. A group of highly shared sequence variants was considered likely to be a technical artifact of the sequencing pipeline. In vitro tests confirmed that three of the cytomegalovirus-associated TCR beta chains recognize cytomegalovirus antigens. Roughly 17 rarely observed V segments, including chromosome 9 orphons, were excluded from the earlier analysis of just under 600 of the donors because counts were too low.

As encoded in the germline V gene, CDR1 is ENHRY while CDR2 is SYGVKD. From the cysteine through the phenylalanine, the CDR3 covers 14 amino acids. The sequence is cut down to CDR3 DNA, 42 bases in frame from base 1. The V end gives up 10 bases and the J end 2 bases, leaving 6 bases in the junction not matched to a gene. This TCR was sampled from a male donor in good health and CMV-seronegative. The rearranged segments are TRBV10-3 and TRBJ1-5, and 9 junction bases match TRBD1. Sequencing was performed on PBMCs. In nucleotides, the sequence is TGTGCCACTCAGGGACAGGGAGGCAATCAGCCCCAGCATTTT. The translation is CATQGQGGNQPQHF.